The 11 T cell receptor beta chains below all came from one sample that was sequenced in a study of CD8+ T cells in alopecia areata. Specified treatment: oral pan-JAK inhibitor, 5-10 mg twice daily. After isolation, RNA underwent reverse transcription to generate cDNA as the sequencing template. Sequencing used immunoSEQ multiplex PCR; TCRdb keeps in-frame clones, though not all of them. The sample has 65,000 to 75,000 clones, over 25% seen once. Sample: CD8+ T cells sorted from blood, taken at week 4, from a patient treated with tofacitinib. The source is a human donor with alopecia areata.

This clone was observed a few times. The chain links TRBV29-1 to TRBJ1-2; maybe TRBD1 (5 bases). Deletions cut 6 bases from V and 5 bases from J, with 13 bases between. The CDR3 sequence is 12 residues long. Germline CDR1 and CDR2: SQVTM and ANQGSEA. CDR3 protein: CSVPTTVYGYTF. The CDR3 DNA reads TGCAGCGTCCCAACGACAGTATATGGCTACACCTTC.

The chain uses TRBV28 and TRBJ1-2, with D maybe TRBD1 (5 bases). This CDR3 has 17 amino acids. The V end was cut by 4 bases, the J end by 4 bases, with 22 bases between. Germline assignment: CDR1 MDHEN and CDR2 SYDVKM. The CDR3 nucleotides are TGTGCCAGCAGTTCCCGAACCCGGGACCCGGGGCTCTATGGCTACACCTTC. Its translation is CASSSRTRDPGLYGYTF.

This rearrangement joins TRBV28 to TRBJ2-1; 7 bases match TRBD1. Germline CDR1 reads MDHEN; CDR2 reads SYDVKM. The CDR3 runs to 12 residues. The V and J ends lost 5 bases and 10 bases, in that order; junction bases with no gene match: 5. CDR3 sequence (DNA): TGTGCCAGCAGTCTAGGGGGCCCAGAGCAGTTCTTC. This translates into CASSLGGPEQFF.

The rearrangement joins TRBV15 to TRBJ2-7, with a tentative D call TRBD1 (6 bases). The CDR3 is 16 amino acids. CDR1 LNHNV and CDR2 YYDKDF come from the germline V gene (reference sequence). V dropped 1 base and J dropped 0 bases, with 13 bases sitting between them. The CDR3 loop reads CATSRAHRQDSYEQYF. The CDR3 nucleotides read TGTGCCACCAGCAGAGCACATCGACAGGACTCCTACGAGCAGTACTTC.

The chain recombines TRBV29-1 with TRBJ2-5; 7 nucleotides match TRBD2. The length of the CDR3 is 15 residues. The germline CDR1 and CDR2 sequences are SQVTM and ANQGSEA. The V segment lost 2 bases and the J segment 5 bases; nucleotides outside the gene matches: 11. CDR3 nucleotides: TGCAGCGTTGAACGGCGGGAGTCGGTTATGGAGACCCAGTACTTC. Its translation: CSVERRESVMETQYF.

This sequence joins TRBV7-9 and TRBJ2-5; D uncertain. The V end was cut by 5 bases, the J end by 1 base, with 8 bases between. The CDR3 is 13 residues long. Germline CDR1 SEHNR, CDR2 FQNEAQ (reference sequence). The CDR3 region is CASSPDTQETQYF. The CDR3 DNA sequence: TGTGCCAGCAGCCCCGACACCCAAGAGACCCAGTACTTC. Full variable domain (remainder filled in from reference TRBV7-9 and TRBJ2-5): DTGVSQNPRHKITKRGQNVTFRCDPISEHNRLYWYRQTLGQGPEFLTYFQNEAQLEKSRLLSDRFSAERPKGSFSTLEIQRTEQGDSAMYLCASSPDTQETQYFGPGTRLLVL.

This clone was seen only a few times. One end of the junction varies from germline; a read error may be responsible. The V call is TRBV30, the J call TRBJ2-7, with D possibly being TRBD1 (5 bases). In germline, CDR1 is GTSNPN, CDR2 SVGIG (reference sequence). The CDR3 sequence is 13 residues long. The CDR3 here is CAWSVGDSYVQYF. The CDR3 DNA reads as TGTGCCTGGAGTGTAGGGGATTCCTACGTGCAGTACTTC.

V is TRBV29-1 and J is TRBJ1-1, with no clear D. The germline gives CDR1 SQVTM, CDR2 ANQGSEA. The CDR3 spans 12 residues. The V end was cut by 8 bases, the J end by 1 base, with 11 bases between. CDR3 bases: TGCAGCACTCGGGAAGGGAACACTGAAGCTTTCTTT. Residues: CSTREGNTEAFF.

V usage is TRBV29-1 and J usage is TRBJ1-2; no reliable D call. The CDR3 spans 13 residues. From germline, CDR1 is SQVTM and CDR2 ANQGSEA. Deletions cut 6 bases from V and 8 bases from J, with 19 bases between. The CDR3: CSVPLGGEWGYTF. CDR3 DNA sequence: TGCAGCGTCCCCCTGGGTGGGGAATGGGGCTACACCTTC.

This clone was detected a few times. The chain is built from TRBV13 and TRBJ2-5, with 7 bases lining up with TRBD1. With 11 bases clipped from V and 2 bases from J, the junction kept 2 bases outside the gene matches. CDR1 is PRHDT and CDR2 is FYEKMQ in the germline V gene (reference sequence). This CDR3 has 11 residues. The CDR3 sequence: CAGTVQETQYF. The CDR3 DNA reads TGTGCCGGGACAGTACAAGAGACCCAGTACTTC.

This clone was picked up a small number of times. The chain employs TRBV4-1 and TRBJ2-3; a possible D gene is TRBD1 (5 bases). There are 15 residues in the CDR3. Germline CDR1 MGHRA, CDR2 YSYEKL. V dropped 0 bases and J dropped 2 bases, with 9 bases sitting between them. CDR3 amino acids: CASSQEGPATDTQYF. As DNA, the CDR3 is TGCGCCAGCAGCCAAGAGGGGCCAGCCACAGATACGCAGTATTTT.